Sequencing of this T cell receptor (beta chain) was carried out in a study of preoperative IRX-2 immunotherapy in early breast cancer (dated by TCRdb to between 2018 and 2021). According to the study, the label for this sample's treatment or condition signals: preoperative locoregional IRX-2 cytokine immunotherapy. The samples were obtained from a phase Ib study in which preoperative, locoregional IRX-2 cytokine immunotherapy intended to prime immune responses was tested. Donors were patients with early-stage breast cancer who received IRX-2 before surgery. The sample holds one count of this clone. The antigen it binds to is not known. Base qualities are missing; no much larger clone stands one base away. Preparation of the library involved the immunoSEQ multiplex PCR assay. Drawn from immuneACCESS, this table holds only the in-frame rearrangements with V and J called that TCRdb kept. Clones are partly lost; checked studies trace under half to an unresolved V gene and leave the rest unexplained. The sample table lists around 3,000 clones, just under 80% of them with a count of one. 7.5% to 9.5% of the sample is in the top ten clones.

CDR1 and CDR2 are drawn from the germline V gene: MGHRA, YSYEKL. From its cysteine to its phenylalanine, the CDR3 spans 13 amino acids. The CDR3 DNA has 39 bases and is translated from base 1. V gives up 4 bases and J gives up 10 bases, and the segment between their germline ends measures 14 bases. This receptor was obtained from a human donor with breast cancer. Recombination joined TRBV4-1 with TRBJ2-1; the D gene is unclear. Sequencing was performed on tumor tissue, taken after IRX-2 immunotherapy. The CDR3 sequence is CASSPGHRPEQFF. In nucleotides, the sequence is TGCGCCAGCAGCCCGGGCCATCGTCCCGAGCAGTTCTTC.